The 22 T cell receptor beta chains in this list originate from one sample, sequenced in a study of OX40 agonist ivuxolimab in advanced cancers. Profiled with immunoSEQ multiplex PCR; TCRdb holds only in-frame clones, not every one. The top ten clones hold 3% to 5% of a sample with about 50,000 clones, approximately 80% of them seen once. The sequenced sample was CD4+ or CD8+ T cells sorted from blood, obtained in a trial of the OX40 agonist ivuxolimab. These receptors were collected from an adult with an advanced solid tumor such as melanoma, head and neck, liver or kidney cancer.

The chain is built from TRBV4-1 and TRBJ1-4; D gene unclear. Germline CDR1 MGHRA, CDR2 YSYEKL. The CDR3 has 15 amino acids. V lost 4 bases and J lost 0, with 9 bases in between. The CDR3 is CASSLPGSTNEKLFF. Written as DNA, the CDR3 is TGCGCCAGCAGCCTCCCCGGCTCAACTAATGAAAAACTGTTTTTT.

The gene calls are TRBV5-1 and TRBJ2-5; D tentatively fits TRBD1 or TRBD2 (5 bases each). V lost 0 bases, J lost 5 bases, and 20 bases lay in between. Germline CDR1 is SGHRS and CDR2 is YFSETQ. The CDR3 has 17 amino acids. In DNA form, the CDR3 reads TGCGCCAGCAGCTTGGGTTTCGGGGACGGTATGGGTGAGACCCAGTACTTC. This codes for CASSLGFGDGMGETQYF.

V and J are TRBV4-1 and TRBJ2-3; 10 positions agree with TRBD2. CDR1 and CDR2 from the germline V gene are MGHRA and YSYEKL. V was pared by 6 bases and J by 0 bases, with 6 bases of the junction left unmatched. CDR3 length equals 16 residues. The CDR3 loop reads CASREKLAGSTDTQYF. CDR3 nucleotides: TGCGCCAGCAGAGAAAAACTAGCGGGAAGCACAGATACGCAGTATTTT.

The gene calls are TRBV6-1 and TRBJ2-7; D is possibly TRBD2 (6 bases). Germline CDR1 and CDR2: MNHNS and SASEGT. CDR3 size: 14 residues. With 1 base removed from V and 6 bases from J, the gap between germline ends came to 13 bases. The CDR3 DNA sequence: TGTGCCAGCAGTGAAGTACTAGCAGTAGGCGAGCAGTACTTC. It encodes CASSEVLAVGEQYF.

The rearrangement links TRBV28 to TRBJ2-7, with 7 bases matching TRBD2. V was pared by 5 bases and J by 7 bases, with 5 bases of the junction left unmatched. The CDR3 runs to 12 residues. Germline V gene lookup returns CDR1 MDHEN and CDR2 SYDVKM. CDR3 in amino acids: CASSREVGEQYF. CDR3 bases: TGTGCCAGCAGTCGGGAGGTGGGGGAGCAGTACTTC. Looking up the rest from reference TRBV28 and TRBJ2-7 gives the full variable domain: DVKVTQSSRYLVKRTGEKVFLECVQDMDHENMFWYRQDPGLGLRLIYFSYDVKMKEKGDIPEGYSVSREKKERFSLILESASTNQTSMYLCASSREVGEQYFGPGTRLTVT.

This chain connects TRBV5-8 to TRBJ2-1; D call uncertain. Trimming shortened V by 2 bases and J by 4 bases, and 13 bases separated the two germline ends. This CDR3 spans 15 amino acids. The germline gives CDR1 SGHTS, CDR2 YDEGEE. CDR3 DNA sequence: TGTGCCAGCAGCTTTATTATTAGCTCGTACAATGAGCAGTTCTTC. It specifies CASSFIISSYNEQFF.

V gene TRBV5-8 combines with J gene TRBJ1-6; D remains ambiguous. Germline V gives CDR1 SGHTS, CDR2 YDEGEE. The CDR3 is made up of 14 amino acids. The V and J ends lost 7 bases and 2 bases respectively, with 10 bases between them. CDR3 in DNA: TGTGCCAGCGGGCTAGTGCCCTATAATTCACCCCTCCACTTT. Protein product: CASGLVPYNSPLHF.

This clone was observed once. The gene calls are TRBV7-2 and TRBJ2-5, with D possibly TRBD1 on 5 matching bases. The J call may be incorrect, as the DNA end agrees better with TRBJ2-7. Germline V CDR1 and CDR2: SGHTA, FQGNSA. The length of the CDR3 is 14 residues. CDR3 bases: TGTGCCAGCAGCTCCAGGGTTAGCTCCTACGAGCAGTACTTC. It specifies CASSSRVSSYEQYF.

This clone was seen only once. The V and J genes are TRBV6-1 and TRBJ1-3, with 8 bases fitting TRBD1. The trim removed 4 bases at V and 4 bases at J, leaving 6 bases unmatched. There are 15 residues in the CDR3. Per the germline V gene, CDR1 is MNHNS and CDR2 is SASEGT. This CDR3 is CASSVHQGAGNTIYF. CDR3 nucleotides: TGTGCCAGCAGTGTTCACCAGGGGGCCGGAAACACCATATATTTT.

This chain connects TRBV7-9 to TRBJ2-7; 8 nucleotides match TRBD2. The CDR3 runs to 14 residues. V gave up 8 bases and J gave up 3 bases; unmatched junction bases: 9. The germline CDR1 and CDR2 sequences are SEHNR and FQNEAQ (reference sequence). Here the CDR3 reads CASSGGRQGYEQYF. CDR3 coding DNA: TGTGCCAGCTCGGGGGGGCGGCAGGGCTACGAGCAGTACTTC.

The chain uses TRBV19 and TRBJ1-4; D call uncertain. Germline V gene sequence: CDR1 LNHDA, CDR2 SQIVND (reference sequence). Between the trimmed V and J ends, which lost 4 bases and 5 bases, there was a span of 2 bases. The length of the CDR3 is 11 residues. CDR3 in DNA: TGTGCCAGTAGTAAGAATGAAAAACTGTTTTTT. It specifies CASSKNEKLFF.

This chain joins TRBV7-2 and TRBJ2-2; perhaps TRBD2 as D (5 bases). The CDR3 runs 14 residues. CDR1 is SGHTA and CDR2 is FQGNSA in the germline V gene. The germline V and J ends were trimmed by 3 bases and 2 bases, with 7 bases remaining between them. As DNA, the CDR3 is TGTGCCAGCAGCTTGCTAGCTAACACCGGGGAGCTGTTTTTT. Its translation: CASSLLANTGELFF.

This chain joins TRBV2 and TRBJ1-4, with a tentative D call TRBD1 (6 bases). Trimming took 6 bases from V and 4 from J, leaving 9 bases between them. Looked up from germline, CDR1 is SNHLY and CDR2 is FYNNEI. The CDR3 is made up of 13 amino acids. The CDR3, as DNA: TGTGCCAGCAGAGGACAGAGTAATGAAAAACTGTTTTTT. It encodes CASRGQSNEKLFF.

The chain recombines TRBV27 with TRBJ2-7; 11 bases map to TRBD2. This CDR3 is built from 18 residues. The junction had 14 bases not matched to a gene; V was cut back by 3 bases and J by 4 bases. The germline V gene has CDR1 MNHEY and CDR2 SMNVEV (reference sequence). CDR3 in amino acids: CASSFLPLAGDLIYEQYF. The CDR3 DNA sequence: TGTGCCAGCAGTTTCCTCCCACTAGCGGGGGACCTCATATACGAGCAGTACTTC.

This clone was seen more than once but under ten times. V gene TRBV5-1 combines with J gene TRBJ2-2, with D tentatively TRBD2 (6 bases). Germline CDR1 and CDR2: SGHRS and YFSETQ. V was clipped by 0 bases and J by 4 bases, with 7 bases between them. This CDR3 comprises 14 residues. The chain's CDR3 is CASSLGTITGELFF. In DNA, the CDR3 is TGCGCCAGCAGCTTGGGGACTATCACCGGGGAGCTGTTTTTT.

This chain connects TRBV11-2 to TRBJ1-1; D not resolved. Germline values: CDR1 SGHAT, CDR2 FQNNGV. There are 14 residues in the CDR3. With 0 bases removed from V and 5 bases from J, the gap between germline ends came to 10 bases. The CDR3 loop is CASSLERAETEAFF. The CDR3 nucleotides read TGTGCCAGCAGCTTAGAAAGGGCGGAAACTGAAGCTTTCTTT.

The chain uses TRBV27 and TRBJ2-1, with D perhaps TRBD2 (6 bases). Germline loops: CDR1 MNHEY, CDR2 SMNVEV (reference sequence). Trimming left V 3 bases short and J 4 bases short, with 7 bases between. CDR3 size: 13 residues. The CDR3 DNA is TGTGCCAGCAGTTTGGGACTTTACAATGAGCAGTTCTTC. Protein: CASSLGLYNEQFF.

This clone is deemed medium-sized. This sequence joins TRBV7-9 and TRBJ1-1, with 7 bases that match TRBD1. The V segment lost 4 bases and the J segment 5 bases; nucleotides outside the gene matches: 10. This CDR3 is 15 amino acids long. Germline V gives CDR1 SEHNR, CDR2 FQNEAQ (reference sequence). For the CDR3, the DNA is TGTGCCAGCAGCTCAATGGGAGGGGGCAGAACTGAAGCTTTCTTT. It codes for CASSSMGGGRTEAFF.

The chain is built from TRBV19 and TRBJ1-5, with TRBD1 matching 7 bases. The ends lost 3 bases at V and 7 bases at J; junction bases unmatched: 3. Germline V CDR1 and CDR2: LNHDA, SQIVND (reference sequence). This CDR3 contains 13 residues. The chain's CDR3 is CASSIRGSQPQHF. CDR3 in DNA: TGTGCCAGTAGTATCAGGGGGAGCCAGCCCCAGCATTTT.

V is TRBV6-1 and J is TRBJ2-2; the match to TRBD1 covers 8 bases. With V trimmed by 1 base and J by 3 bases, 1 base remained unmatched. Germline V gene sequence: CDR1 MNHNS, CDR2 SASEGT. The CDR3 runs 15 residues. This chain's CDR3 is CASSEVQGDTGELFF. The DNA of the CDR3 is TGTGCCAGCAGTGAAGTACAGGGGGACACCGGGGAGCTGTTTTTT.

The chain uses TRBV7-7 and TRBJ2-5; D might be TRBD1 (6 bases). Trimming removed 8 bases at V and 4 bases at J, with 14 bases between. CDR3 length: 13 residues. Germline CDR1 is SSHAT and CDR2 is FNYEAQ (reference sequence). CDR3 coding DNA: TGTGCCAGCGCTCGGGACAACTCAGAGACCCAGTACTTC. Amino acid sequence: CASARDNSETQYF.

The count of this clone is one. This chain uses TRBV20-1 with TRBJ2-1; D not resolved. Germline V gene lookup returns CDR1 DFQATT and CDR2 SNEGSKA (reference sequence). The CDR3 is made up of 10 amino acids. Trimming removed 6 bases from V and 10 bases from J, with 10 bases in between. CDR3: CSAHEPEQFF. The DNA of the CDR3 is TGCAGTGCCCACGAACCCGAGCAGTTCTTC.